A single sample gave rise to the 17 T cell receptor beta chains below, sequenced in a study of T cells in Graves' hyperthyroidism and ophthalmopathy. RNA transcripts provided the source from which TCR beta CDR3 regions were amplified. HTBI primers were used for first-round RT-PCR of the TCR CDR3. TCRdb re-derived calls from the multiplex PCR reads in MiXCR, one entry per CDR3 protein. Of around 250,000 distinct CDR3 sequences detected, around 17% appear once; the ten largest clones hold around 28%. The sample taken for sequencing was blood. These TCRs come from a woman under 30 with Graves' ophthalmopathy.

This clonotype was found many times. The rearrangement joins TRBV9 to TRBJ1-1; the D is unclear. The CDR3 length is 15 residues. Per germline, CDR1 SGDLS and CDR2 YYNGEE. V lost 0 bases and J lost 3, with 12 bases in between. In DNA, the CDR3 is TGTGCCAGCAGCGTAGGTCCGGGGTCAGACACTGAAGCTTTCTTT. This encodes CASSVGPGSDTEAFF.

The chain carries TRBV20-1 and TRBJ2-7; the match to TRBD1 covers 11 bases. The CDR3 is made up of 14 amino acids. Germline V gives CDR1 DFQATT, CDR2 SNEGSKA (reference sequence). Losses at the gene ends were 6 bases for V and 4 bases for J; bases not matched to a gene: 8. CDR3 region: CSADGTGGVYEQYF. The CDR3 DNA is TGCAGTGCGGACGGGACAGGGGGGGTATACGAGCAGTACTTC.

This clonotype was seen at least ten times. The chain joins TRBV9 to TRBJ2-3, with D possibly matching TRBD1 (6 bases). The V gene lost 2 bases and the J gene lost 2 bases, with 9 bases spanning the gap. CDR3 size: 14 residues. Germline V lookup: CDR1 SGDLS, CDR2 YYNGEE. CDR3 sequence: CASSVTGFTDTQYF. CDR3 bases: TGTGCCAGCAGCGTGACAGGATTCACAGATACGCAGTATTTT.

This clonotype has a count of ten or more. J is TRBJ1-1 and V is TRBV2; D perhaps matches TRBD1 (5 bases). The CDR3 is 16 amino acids. V was clipped by 4 bases and J by 2 bases, with 17 bases between them. The V gene's germline CDR1 is SNHLY and CDR2 FYNNEI. The CDR3 bases are TGTGCCAGCAGTGTGGGGAGACGGGGGTTAAACACTGAAGCTTTCTTT. Protein product: CASSVGRRGLNTEAFF.

This clonotype was seen repeatedly, ten times or more. V is TRBV11-3 and J is TRBJ2-1, with 8 nucleotides matching TRBD2. Trimming cost V 5 bases and J 2 bases; bases outside gene matches: 5. The CDR3 consists of 15 residues. Germline values: CDR1 SGHNT, CDR2 YENEEA. The CDR3 loop is CASSLAGLPYNEQFF. DNA of the CDR3: TGTGCCAGCAGCCTAGCGGGTCTACCCTACAATGAGCAGTTCTTC.

This clonotype came up many times. The V call is TRBV6-4, the J call TRBJ2-7; D might be TRBD2 (6 bases). CDR3 size: 19 residues. Germline V CDR1 and CDR2: MRHNA, SNTAGT. Between the trimmed V and J ends, which lost 2 bases and 2 bases, there was a span of 25 bases. CDR3 DNA sequence: TGTGCCAGCAGTGACCAGCGATTACCAGGGAGGAATTGCCCCTACGAGCAGTACTTC. It codes for CASSDQRLPGRNCPYEQYF.

The genes are TRBV10-1 and TRBJ2-2, with TRBD2 identical over 11 bases. The CDR3 contains 17 residues. Germline V gene data show CDR1 as WNHNN and CDR2 as SYGVQD (reference sequence). V trimming: 0 bases; J trimming: 2 bases; junction bases outside the gene matches: 2. CDR3 in DNA: TGCGCCAGCAGTGAGTCCCTAGCGGGAGGCAACACCGGGGAGCTGTTTTTT. Translated: CASSESLAGGNTGELFF.

This clonotype was seen a handful of times. The chain couples TRBV4-3 to TRBJ1-2; D is unresolved. This CDR3 is built from 15 residues. V was cut by 0 bases and J by 3 bases, with 11 bases left in between. The germline V gene has CDR1 LGHNA and CDR2 YSLEER. CDR3 residues: CASSQDSSGYYGYTF. Written as DNA, the CDR3 is TGCGCCAGCAGCCAAGATTCAAGCGGGTACTATGGCTACACCTTC.

In its sample, this clonotype was seen many times. J is TRBJ1-6 and V is TRBV20-1; D call uncertain. This CDR3 has 12 residues. The V and J ends lost 4 bases and 10 bases respectively, with 11 bases between them. CDR1 DFQATT and CDR2 SNEGSKA come from the germline V gene (reference sequence). CDR3 in DNA: TGCAGTGCTACAGAGACGGGATCACCCCTCCACTTT. It is translated as CSATETGSPLHF.

A few counts support this clonotype. The V gene is TRBV9, the J gene TRBJ2-7; weak D call: TRBD2 (5 bases). The CDR3 is made up of 13 amino acids. From germline, CDR1 is SGDLS and CDR2 YYNGEE. Trimming shortened V by 3 bases and J by 7 bases, and 14 bases separated the two germline ends. The CDR3 reads CASSAGGPGEQYF. The CDR3 nucleotides are TGTGCCAGCAGCGCAGGCGGGCCTGGGGAGCAGTACTTC.

This clonotype has a count of ten or more. The chain recombines TRBV30 with TRBJ2-1, with 7 positions matching TRBD2. The CDR3 runs 14 residues. Per the germline V gene, CDR1 is GTSNPN and CDR2 is SVGIG (reference sequence). Trimming took 2 bases from V and 2 from J; bases not matched to a gene: 3. The CDR3 DNA follows: TGTGCCTGGAGTCGGGGGGAAGCCTACAATGAGCAGTTCTTC. It specifies CAWSRGEAYNEQFF.

The rearrangement links TRBV6-1 to TRBJ1-2; TRBD1 matches at 7 bases. Trimming at V came to 8 bases and at J to 10 bases, leaving 19 bases not matched to a gene. Germline CDR1 and CDR2: MNHNS and SASEGT. This CDR3 has 15 amino acids. In nucleotides, the CDR3 is TGTGCCAGCCATCCCAAAGGATTACAGGGGTGGGACTACACCTTC. Translated: CASHPKGLQGWDYTF.

This clonotype was recorded at least ten times. V and J are TRBV18 and TRBJ2-7, with D perhaps matching TRBD1 (6 bases). CDR1 is KGHSH, CDR2 LQKENI, per germline. This CDR3 contains 14 residues. Trimming shortened V by 3 bases and J by 3 bases, and 12 bases separated the two germline ends. The CDR3 here is CASSPFSGDYEQYF. CDR3 bases: TGTGCCAGCTCACCCTTCTCAGGGGACTACGAGCAGTACTTC.

This clonotype was seen at least ten times. The chain carries TRBV7-6 and TRBJ2-1, with D possibly being TRBD2 (5 bases). The CDR3 extends over 16 amino acids. Germline V gene lookup returns CDR1 SGHVS and CDR2 FNYEAQ. Trimming cost V 1 base and J 7 bases, with 17 bases left between them. For the CDR3, the DNA is TGTGCCAGCAGCTTAGAGGCGGGCTTGGGCCGGAATGAGCAGTTCTTC. Translated, it gives CASSLEAGLGRNEQFF.

This clonotype was recorded many times. The chain combines TRBV4-1 with TRBJ2-7, with TRBD1 as a possible D gene (5 bases). V shed 1 base and J shed 2 bases, with 12 bases lying between them. The CDR3 spans 15 residues. Germline V gene sequence: CDR1 MGHRA, CDR2 YSYEKL. CDR3 residues: CASSQVDLGAYEQYF. CDR3 bases: TGCGCCAGCAGCCAAGTCGATTTAGGGGCCTACGAGCAGTACTTC.

This clonotype has ten or more counts. The V gene is TRBV7-9, the J gene TRBJ2-5; 13 bases are a match to TRBD2. The germline gives CDR1 SEHNR, CDR2 FQNEAQ (reference sequence). The CDR3 runs 15 residues. V lost 5 bases, J lost 5 bases, and 5 bases stayed unmatched. In nucleotides, the CDR3 is TGTGCCAGCAGCCCGGGACTAGCGGGATGGGAGACCCAGTACTTC. Protein sequence: CASSPGLAGWETQYF.

Many counts were recorded for this clonotype. This chain links TRBV7-2 with TRBJ2-5; 10 nucleotides line up with TRBD2. The germline gives CDR1 SGHTA, CDR2 FQGNSA. The length of the CDR3 is 14 residues. V shed 5 bases, J shed 3 bases, and the junction held 3 bases outside the gene matches. The CDR3: CASSDSGGEETQYF. CDR3 DNA: TGTGCCAGCAGCGACAGCGGGGGGGAAGAGACCCAGTACTTC.